This T cell receptor beta chain originates from a study of blood T cell repertoires in COVID-19. Germline V gene data show CDR1 as LNHDA and CDR2 as SQIVND (reference sequence). CDR3 size: 14 residues. V dropped 1 base and J dropped 3 bases, with 9 bases sitting between them. Profiling relied on immunoSEQ multiplex PCR, and the TCRdb table lists in-frame clones only, not all of them. Among about 230,000 clones, just over 85% were seen once, and the ten largest hold under 14%. This chain uses TRBV19 with TRBJ2-5; maybe TRBD1 (5 bases). Sequenced: peripheral blood. The clonotype was recovered from a man aged 50 to 60 with COVID-19, enrolled during active disease. CDR3 DNA sequence: TGTGCCAGTAGTATAGGTCAGGGAAAAGAGACCCAGTACTTC. It specifies CASSIGQGKETQYF.